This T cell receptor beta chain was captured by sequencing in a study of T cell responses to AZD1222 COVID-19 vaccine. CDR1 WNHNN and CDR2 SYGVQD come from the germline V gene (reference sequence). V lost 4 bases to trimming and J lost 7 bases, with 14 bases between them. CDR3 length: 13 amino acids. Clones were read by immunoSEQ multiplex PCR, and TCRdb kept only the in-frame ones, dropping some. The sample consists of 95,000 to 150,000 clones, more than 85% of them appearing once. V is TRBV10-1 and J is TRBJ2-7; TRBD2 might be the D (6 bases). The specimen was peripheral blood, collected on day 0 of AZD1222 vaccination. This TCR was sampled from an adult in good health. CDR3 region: CASSAGVGYEQYF. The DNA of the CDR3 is TGCGCCAGCAGTGCGGGGGTGGGCTATGAGCAGTACTTC.